The 8 T cell receptor beta chains presented below share a single source sample, sequenced in a study of read filtering for tumor transcriptome and immune sequencing. From 350 to 500 ng of RNA, a library with molecular barcoded alpha/delta and beta/gamma adaptors was made. From the reads, TCRdb called clonotypes with MiXCR, one entry per CDR3 protein. The sample includes about 54,000 distinct CDR3 sequences, 10% to 15% of them seen just once. What was sequenced was a population of CD138-negative cells sorted from bone marrow. The receptors originated from a donor at least 40 years old with multiple myeloma.

This clonotype was counted ten times or more. V is TRBV29-1 and J is TRBJ2-3, with D possibly being TRBD2 (5 bases). Germline CDR1 SQVTM, CDR2 ANQGSEA. This CDR3 has 14 amino acids. The V end lost 6 bases, the J end lost 9 bases, and 22 bases lay between the germline ends. CDR3: CSVRVSPSKGTQYF. The CDR3 bases are TGCAGCGTGAGGGTCTCACCAAGCAAAGGGACGCAGTATTTT.

This chain uses TRBV20-1 with TRBJ1-2; the match to TRBD1 covers 7 bases. V lost 6 bases, J lost 3 bases, and 13 bases stayed unmatched. CDR1 and CDR2 from the germline V gene are DFQATT and SNEGSKA (reference sequence). The CDR3 contains 15 residues. CDR3 nucleotide sequence: TGCAGTGCCTATCGACCTGAGGGGGCCGACTATGGCTACACCTTC. Translating it yields CSAYRPEGADYGYTF.

There are a few counts of this clonotype. A clone one base away is much larger, so this may be a read error. This rearrangement joins TRBV2 to TRBJ2-2, with 10 nucleotides matching TRBD1. Germline V gene data show CDR1 as SNHLY and CDR2 as FYNNEI. After removal of 6 bases from V and 3 bases from J, the junction contained 4 bases not matched to a gene. The length of the CDR3 is 15 residues. The CDR3 nucleotides are TGTGCCAGCAGGGTAGGACAGGGGGACACCGGGGAGCTGTTTTTT. Encoded protein: CASRVGQGDTGELFF. The whole variable domain, remainder taken from reference TRBV2 and TRBJ2-2, is EPEVTQTPSHQVTQMGQEVILRCVPISNHLYFYWYRQILGQKVEFLVSFYNNEISEKSEIFDDQFSVERPDGSNFTLKIRSTKLEDSAMYFCASRVGQGDTGELFFGEGSRLTVL.

For this clonotype: A clone one base away is much larger, so this may be a read error. The rearrangement joins TRBV7-9 to TRBJ1-1; tentatively, D is TRBD1 (6 bases). Germline V gives CDR1 SEHNR, CDR2 FQNEAQ (reference sequence). This CDR3 is built from 13 residues. Trimming pared 8 bases from V and 9 bases from J, leaving 19 bases between. The CDR3 bases are TGTGCCAGCCTGTCCCGGGCCAGGGGCCAAGCTTTCTTT. Protein: CASLSRARGQAFF.

This clonotype was counted at least ten times. This chain uses TRBV29-1 with TRBJ2-7, with D unresolved. The V gene's germline CDR1 is SQVTM and CDR2 ANQGSEA. The CDR3 length is 11 residues. Trimming cost V 3 bases and J 5 bases, with 8 bases left between them. CDR3 DNA: TGCAGCGTTGAGCAGACAAACGAGCAGTACTTC. Its protein is CSVEQTNEQYF.

At least ten counts were recorded for this clonotype. The V and J genes are TRBV7-3 and TRBJ2-7, with 10 bases lining up with TRBD1. The CDR3 extends over 14 amino acids. Germline V gene data show CDR1 as SGHTA and CDR2 as FQGTGA. J was trimmed by 3 bases and V by 5 bases; bases with no gene match: 4. The CDR3 here is CASSRGTGDYEQYF. Here the CDR3 DNA reads TGTGCCAGCAGCCGAGGGACAGGGGACTACGAGCAGTACTTC.

This clonotype showed up many times. The V and J genes are TRBV11-2 and TRBJ1-1; D remains unclear. Trimming removed 1 base from V and 0 bases from J, with 9 bases in between. The CDR3 sequence is 15 residues long. The germline V gene has CDR1 SGHAT and CDR2 FQNNGV. CDR3 DNA: TGTGCCAGCAGCTTAGTCCCTGTCGTGAACACTGAAGCTTTCTTT. It is translated as CASSLVPVVNTEAFF. The complete variable domain, with remaining parts taken from reference TRBV11-2 and TRBJ1-1, reads EAGVAQSPRYKIIEKRQSVAFWCNPISGHATLYWYQQILGQGPKLLIQFQNNGVVDDSQLPKDRFSAERLKGVDSTLKIQPAKLEDSAVYLCASSLVPVVNTEAFFGQGTRLTVV.

To note about this clonotype: One end of the junction is discordant with germline, which a read error may explain. The chain combines TRBV7-2 with TRBJ1-1; D might be TRBD1 (6 bases). The CDR3 is 15 amino acids. CDR1 and CDR2 from the germline V gene are SGHTA and FQGNSA. The CDR3 here is CASSLGTGFGTDAFF. CDR3 nucleotide sequence: TGTGCCAGCAGCTTAGGCACAGGGTTTGGTACTGACGCTTTCTTT.